This section outlines one TCR beta chain sequence together with its context. Its antigen is as yet unknown. Use of 60 Vbeta and 13 Jbeta primers characterized the PCR. Profiled with immunoSEQ multiplex PCR; TCRdb holds only in-frame clones, not every one. The sample yields about 110,000 clones, around 75% seen once. The entry originates in a study of cytomegalovirus exposure and HLA in healthy donors. Study at large: An early data release held tens of millions of unique TCRs from HLA-typed donors.

Trimming cost V 4 bases and J 5 bases, with 17 bases left between them. This CDR3 contains 15 residues. Looked up from germline, CDR1 is MNHEY and CDR2 is SVGAGI. General study results and limits: Later on, a genetic analysis was performed. It linked a missense variant in DCLRE1C with V- and J-gene trimming of TCR beta.

This receptor was taken from a woman under 40 in good health and CMV-seronegative. The gene calls are TRBV6-5 and TRBJ2-5, with D perhaps matching TRBD1 (6 bases). The sequenced material came from PBMCs. CDR3 amino acids: CASSFRTEFRETQYF. DNA for the CDR3: TGTGCCAGCAGTTTCCGGACAGAATTTCGCGAGACCCAGTACTTC.